The entry below gives a single TCR beta chain sequence along with its context. This record belongs to a study of blood T cell repertoires in COVID-19. For the study at large: COVID-19 samples collected from the United States, Italy and Spain covered acute and convalescent phases.

The CDR3 is made up of 13 amino acids. Germline values: CDR1 MDHEN, CDR2 SYDVKM. Trimming shortened V by 1 base and J by 3 bases, and 4 bases separated the two germline ends. Assignments of participants to cohorts depended upon their own reported clinical history. Recovered participants had two consecutive negative NP/OP PCR tests, healthcare professional clearance, or symptom resolution. Only in-frame clones appear in the TCRdb table, and some are missing; sequencing was by immunoSEQ multiplex PCR. The sample shows some 260,000 clones, approximately 90% of them seen only once. This TCR was sampled from a woman aged 18-29 years who had recovered from COVID-19. The gene calls are TRBV28 and TRBJ1-5; D is undetermined. Sequencing input: PBMCs or T cells enriched from blood (not recorded which). Here the CDR3 DNA reads TGTGCCAGCAGTTTATCGTTCAATCAGCCCCAGCATTTT. This encodes CASSLSFNQPQHF.